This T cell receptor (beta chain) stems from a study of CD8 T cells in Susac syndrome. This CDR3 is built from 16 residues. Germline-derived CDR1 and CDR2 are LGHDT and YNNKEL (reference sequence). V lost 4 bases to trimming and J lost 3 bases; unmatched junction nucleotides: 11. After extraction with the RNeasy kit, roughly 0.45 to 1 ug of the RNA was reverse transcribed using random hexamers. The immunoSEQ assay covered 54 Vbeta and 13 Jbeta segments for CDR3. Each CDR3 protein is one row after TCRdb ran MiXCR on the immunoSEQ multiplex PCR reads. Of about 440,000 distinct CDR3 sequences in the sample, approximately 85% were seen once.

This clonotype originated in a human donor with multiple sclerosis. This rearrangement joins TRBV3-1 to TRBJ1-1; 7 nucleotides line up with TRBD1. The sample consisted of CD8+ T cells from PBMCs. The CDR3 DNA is TGTGCCAGCAGCCGCAAAGGACAGGCGTTCGACACTGAAGCTTTCTTT. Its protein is CASSRKGQAFDTEAFF.